Given below is one T cell receptor (beta chain) in context. These data are taken from a study of response to subunit inactivated influenza vaccine. Germline V gene data show CDR1 as MNHNS and CDR2 as SASEGT. This CDR3 is 11 amino acids long. With 6 bases removed from V and 9 bases from J, the gap between germline ends came to 9 bases. TCRdb reprocessed the RT-PCR reads with MiXCR, giving one entry per CDR3 protein. The sample carries 550,000 to 600,000 distinct CDR3 sequences, approximately 10% recorded once. This rearrangement joins TRBV6-1 to TRBJ1-5; D ambiguous. The material sequenced was PBMCs from blood, taken on the day of vaccination. This receptor was obtained from a man aged 45-65 years who received an inactivated influenza vaccine. The CDR3 region is CASREKGPQHF. The CDR3, as DNA: TGTGCCAGCAGGGAAAAGGGGCCCCAGCATTTT.